This TCR beta chain appears in the sequencing data of a study of CD8 T cells in Susac syndrome. Study as a whole: Active disease was present in about 6 of the sequenced Susac syndrome patients, whereas under 10 of them were in remission.

CDR1 is SEHNR and CDR2 is FQNEAQ in the germline V gene (reference sequence). This CDR3 spans 17 amino acids. J was trimmed by 6 bases and V by 5 bases; bases with no gene match: 15. From blood CD8+ and CD4+ T cells, the TCR beta chain was sequenced. The CD8+ and CD4+ T cells were negatively isolated, with the TEMRA cells enriched by FACS. It was with random hexamers that 0.5 to 1 ug RNA was reverse transcribed. TCR beta CDR3 was amplified by immunoSEQ covering 54 Vbeta and 13 Jbeta. TCRdb re-derived calls from the immunoSEQ multiplex PCR reads in MiXCR, one entry per CDR3 protein. The sample shows 170,000 or so distinct CDR3 sequences, more than 95% of them seen only once.

The TCR originated in a human donor with Susac syndrome. The chain recombines TRBV7-9 with TRBJ2-3; 9 nucleotides line up with TRBD2. The sequenced sample was CD4+ T cells from PBMCs. The CDR3 here is CASSPPSRRGGPDTQYF. Here the CDR3 DNA reads TGTGCCAGCAGCCCTCCCTCTCGGCGGGGGGGCCCCGATACGCAGTATTTT.